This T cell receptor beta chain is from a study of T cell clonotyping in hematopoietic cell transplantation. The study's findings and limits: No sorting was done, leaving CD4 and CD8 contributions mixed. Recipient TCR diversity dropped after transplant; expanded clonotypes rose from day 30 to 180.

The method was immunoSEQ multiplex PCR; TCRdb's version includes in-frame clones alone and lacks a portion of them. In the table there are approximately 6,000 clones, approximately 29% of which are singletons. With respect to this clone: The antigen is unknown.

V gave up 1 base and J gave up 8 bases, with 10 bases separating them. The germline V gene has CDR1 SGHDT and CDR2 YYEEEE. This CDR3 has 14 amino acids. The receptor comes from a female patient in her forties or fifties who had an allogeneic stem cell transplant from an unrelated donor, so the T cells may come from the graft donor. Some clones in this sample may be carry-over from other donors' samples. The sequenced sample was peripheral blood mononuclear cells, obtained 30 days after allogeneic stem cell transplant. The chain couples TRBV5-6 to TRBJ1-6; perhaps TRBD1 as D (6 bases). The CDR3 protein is CASSLRGTDSPLHF. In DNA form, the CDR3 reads TGTGCCAGCAGCTTGAGGGGGACCGATTCACCCCTCCACTTT.